The entry below gives a single TCR beta chain sequence along with its context. The CDR3 has 13 residues. In germline, CDR1 is LGHDT, CDR2 YNNKEL (reference sequence). The V segment lost 4 bases and the J segment 7 bases; nucleotides outside the gene matches: 6. The data are from a study of blood T cell repertoires in COVID-19. In the source study's methods: Counts of nucleated cells, estimated from reference gene primer amplification, were obtained. The method was immunoSEQ multiplex PCR; TCRdb's version includes in-frame clones alone and lacks a portion of them. That table is the source of V, J and clone size, and D and trimming were worked out from the DNA. The sample consists of some 210,000 clones, 80% of them appearing once. Participants' reported clinical history set cohort assignment.

The origin of this receptor is a man younger than 45 with acute COVID-19. Sample: PBMCs or T cells enriched from blood (not recorded which). The J gene is TRBJ1-2, the V gene TRBV3-1 (or the pseudogene TRBV3-2), with 7 bases aligning to TRBD1. In DNA, the CDR3 is TGTGCCAGCAGCCCAGGAGGGGGCATTGGCTACACCTTC. Amino acid sequence: CASSPGGGIGYTF.